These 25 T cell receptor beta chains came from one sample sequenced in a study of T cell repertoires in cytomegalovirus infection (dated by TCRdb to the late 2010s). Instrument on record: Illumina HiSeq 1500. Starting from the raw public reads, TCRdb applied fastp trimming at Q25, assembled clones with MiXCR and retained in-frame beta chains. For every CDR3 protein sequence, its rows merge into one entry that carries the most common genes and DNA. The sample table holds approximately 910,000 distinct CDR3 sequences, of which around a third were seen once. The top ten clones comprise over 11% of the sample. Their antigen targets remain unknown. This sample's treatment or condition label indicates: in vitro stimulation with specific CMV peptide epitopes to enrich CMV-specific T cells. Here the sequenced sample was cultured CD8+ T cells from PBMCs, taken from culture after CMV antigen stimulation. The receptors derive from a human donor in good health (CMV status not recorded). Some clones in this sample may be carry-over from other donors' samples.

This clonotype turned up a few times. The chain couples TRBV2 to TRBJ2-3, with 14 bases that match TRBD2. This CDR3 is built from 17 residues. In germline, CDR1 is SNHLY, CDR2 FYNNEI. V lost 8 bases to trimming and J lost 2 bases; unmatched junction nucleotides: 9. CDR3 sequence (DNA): TGTGCCAGCGTTGGGACTAGCGGGGGCTTTAACACAGATACGCAGTATTTT. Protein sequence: CASVGTSGGFNTDTQYF.

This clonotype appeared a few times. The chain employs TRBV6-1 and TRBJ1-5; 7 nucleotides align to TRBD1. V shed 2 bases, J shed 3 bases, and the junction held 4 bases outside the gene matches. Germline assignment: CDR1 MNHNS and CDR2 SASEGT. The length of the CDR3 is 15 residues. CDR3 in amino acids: CASSEQDRDNQPQHF. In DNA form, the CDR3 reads TGTGCCAGCAGTGAACAAGACAGGGACAATCAGCCCCAGCATTTT.

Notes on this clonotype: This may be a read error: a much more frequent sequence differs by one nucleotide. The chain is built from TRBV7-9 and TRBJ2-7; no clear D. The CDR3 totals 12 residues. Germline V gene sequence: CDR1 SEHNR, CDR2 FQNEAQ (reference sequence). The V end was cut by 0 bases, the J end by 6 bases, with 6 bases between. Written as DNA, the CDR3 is TGTGCCAGCAGCTTAGCGTGGGGCGAGCAGTACGTC. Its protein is CASSLAWGEQYV.

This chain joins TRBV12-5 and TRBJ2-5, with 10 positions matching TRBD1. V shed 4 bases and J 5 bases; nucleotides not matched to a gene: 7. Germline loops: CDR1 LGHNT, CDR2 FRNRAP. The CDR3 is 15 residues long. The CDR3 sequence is CASGSWTGGAETQYF. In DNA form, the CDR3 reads TGTGCTAGTGGTTCGTGGACAGGGGGGGCCGAGACCCAGTACTTC.

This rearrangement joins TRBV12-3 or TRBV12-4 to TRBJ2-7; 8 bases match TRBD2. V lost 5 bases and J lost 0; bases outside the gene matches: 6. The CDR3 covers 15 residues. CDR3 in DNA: TGTGCCAGCAGTCCCCGGGGGGGAGTCTCCTACGAGCAGTACTTC. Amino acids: CASSPRGGVSYEQYF.

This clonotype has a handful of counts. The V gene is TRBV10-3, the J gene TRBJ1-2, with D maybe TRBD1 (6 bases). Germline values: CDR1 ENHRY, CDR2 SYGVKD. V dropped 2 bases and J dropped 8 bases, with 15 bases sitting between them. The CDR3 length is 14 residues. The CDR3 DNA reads TGTGCCATCAGTGAGACCACAGGGTTCCGGGGCTACACCTTC. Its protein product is CAISETTGFRGYTF.

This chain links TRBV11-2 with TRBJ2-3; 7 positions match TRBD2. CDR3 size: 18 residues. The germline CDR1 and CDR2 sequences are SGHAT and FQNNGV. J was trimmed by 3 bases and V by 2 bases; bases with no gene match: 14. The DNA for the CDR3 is TGTGCCAGCAGCTTAAACCACGGACTAGACATTACAACAGATACGCAGTATTTT. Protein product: CASSLNHGLDITTDTQYF.

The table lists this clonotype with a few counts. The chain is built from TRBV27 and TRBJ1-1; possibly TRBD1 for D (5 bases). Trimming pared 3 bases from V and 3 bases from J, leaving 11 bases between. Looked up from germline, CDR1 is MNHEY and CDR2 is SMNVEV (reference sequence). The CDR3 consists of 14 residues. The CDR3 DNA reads TGTGCCAGCAGTTTGTGGGGGATCGACACTGAAGCTTTCTTT. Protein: CASSLWGIDTEAFF.

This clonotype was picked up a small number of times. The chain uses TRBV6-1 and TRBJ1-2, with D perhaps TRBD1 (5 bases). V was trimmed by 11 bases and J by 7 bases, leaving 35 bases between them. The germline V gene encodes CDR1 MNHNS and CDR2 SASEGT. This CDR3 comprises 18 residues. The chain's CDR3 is CAGQTWTPSTGDSFGYTF. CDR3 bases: TGTGCCGGTCAGACCTGGACCCCTTCAACGGGGGATTCGTTTGGCTACACCTTC.

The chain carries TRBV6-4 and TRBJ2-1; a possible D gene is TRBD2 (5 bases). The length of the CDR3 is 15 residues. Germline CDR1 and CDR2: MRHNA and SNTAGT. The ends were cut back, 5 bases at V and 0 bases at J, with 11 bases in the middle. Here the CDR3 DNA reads TGTGCCAGCAGTCCCCGGACTCTCTCCTACAATGAGCAGTTCTTC. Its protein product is CASSPRTLSYNEQFF.

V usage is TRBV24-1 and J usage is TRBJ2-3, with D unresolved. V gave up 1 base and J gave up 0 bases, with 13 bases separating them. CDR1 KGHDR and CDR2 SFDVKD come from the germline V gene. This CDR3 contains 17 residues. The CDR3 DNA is TGTGCCACCAGTGATTTCTACGGAACTACTAGCACAGATACGCAGTATTTT. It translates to CATSDFYGTTSTDTQYF.

CDR3 in DNA: TGTGCCAGCAGCTTCCCCGCGATAGCGGGGGGGCCCGGGGAGCTGTTTTTT. Encoded protein: CASSFPAIAGGPGELFF. V and J are TRBV7-3 and TRBJ2-2, with 11 positions matching TRBD2. After removal of 3 bases from V and 6 bases from J, the junction contained 9 bases not matched to a gene. Germline loops: CDR1 SGHTA, CDR2 FQGTGA. This CDR3 has 17 residues.

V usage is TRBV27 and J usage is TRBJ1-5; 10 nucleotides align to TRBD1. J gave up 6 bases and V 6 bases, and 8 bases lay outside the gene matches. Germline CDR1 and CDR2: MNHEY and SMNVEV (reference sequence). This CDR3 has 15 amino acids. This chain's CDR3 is CASRMDRGISQPQHF. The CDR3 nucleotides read TGTGCCAGCAGAATGGACAGGGGGATAAGTCAGCCCCAGCATTTT.

The DNA for the CDR3 is TGTGCCAGCACTGGGGCAAAGGCCATTCAAGAAGCTTTCTTT. It specifies CASTGAKAIQEAFF. The chain uses TRBV6-1 and TRBJ1-1; TRBD1 is a possible D gene (5 bases). Per the germline V gene, CDR1 is MNHNS and CDR2 is SASEGT. Trimming removed 7 bases at V and 8 bases at J, with 20 bases between. This CDR3 comprises 14 residues.

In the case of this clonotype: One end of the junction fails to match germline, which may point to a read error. Here the CDR3 DNA reads TGTGCCAGCAGCCAAGAAGACAGGCGTCATAATTCACCCCTCCACTTT. Amino acid sequence: CASSQEDRRHNSPLHF. This rearrangement joins TRBV4-1 to TRBJ1-6; possible D gene TRBD1, 6 bases. The CDR3 is 16 amino acids. CDR1 and CDR2 from the germline V gene are MGHRA and YSYEKL.

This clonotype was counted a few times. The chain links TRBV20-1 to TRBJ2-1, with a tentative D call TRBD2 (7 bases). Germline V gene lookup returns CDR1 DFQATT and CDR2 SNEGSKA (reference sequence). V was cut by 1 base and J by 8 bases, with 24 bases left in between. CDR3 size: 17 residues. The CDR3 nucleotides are TGCAGTGCTAGAGGTGAATTTCGGGGGGCTTGGGTTGATGAGCAGTTCTTC. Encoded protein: CSARGEFRGAWVDEQFF.

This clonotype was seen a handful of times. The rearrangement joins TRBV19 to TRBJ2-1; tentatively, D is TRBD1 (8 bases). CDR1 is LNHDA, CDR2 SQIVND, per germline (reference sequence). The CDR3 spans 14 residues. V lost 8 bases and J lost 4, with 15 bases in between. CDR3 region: CASADRGGYNEQFF. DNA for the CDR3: TGTGCCAGTGCTGACAGGGGAGGGTACAATGAGCAGTTCTTC.

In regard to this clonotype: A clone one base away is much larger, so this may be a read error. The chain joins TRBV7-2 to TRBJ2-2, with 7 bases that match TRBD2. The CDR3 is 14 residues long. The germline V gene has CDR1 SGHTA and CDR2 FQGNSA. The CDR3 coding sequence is TGTGCCAACAGCCCCCGGGGACTACCCGGGGAGCTGTTTTTT. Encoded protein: CANSPRGLPGELFF.

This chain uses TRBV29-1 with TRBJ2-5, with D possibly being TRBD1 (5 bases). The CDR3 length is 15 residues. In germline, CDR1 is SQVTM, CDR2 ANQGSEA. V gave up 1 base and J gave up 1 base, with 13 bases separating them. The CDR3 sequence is CSVEVPPTAQETQYF. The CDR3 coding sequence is TGCAGCGTTGAAGTTCCGCCGACAGCCCAAGAGACCCAGTACTTC. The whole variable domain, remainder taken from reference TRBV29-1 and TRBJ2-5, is SAVISQKPSRDICQRGTSLTIQCQVDSQVTMMFWYRQQPGQSLTLIATANQGSEATYESGFVIDKFPISRPNLTFSTLTVSNMSPEDSSIYLCSVEVPPTAQETQYFGPGTRLLVL.

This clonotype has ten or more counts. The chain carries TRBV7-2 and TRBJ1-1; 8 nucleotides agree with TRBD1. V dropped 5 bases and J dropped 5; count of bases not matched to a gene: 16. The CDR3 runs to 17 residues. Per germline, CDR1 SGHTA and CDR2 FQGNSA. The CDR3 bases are TGTGCCAGCAGCAGTCACGCAGGGGGCTATGTTAATACTGAAGCTTTCTTT. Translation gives CASSSHAGGYVNTEAFF.

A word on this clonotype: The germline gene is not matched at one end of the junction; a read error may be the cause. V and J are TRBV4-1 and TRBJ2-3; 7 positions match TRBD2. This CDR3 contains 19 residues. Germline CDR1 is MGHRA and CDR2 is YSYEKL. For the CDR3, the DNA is TGTGCCAGCAGCCAAGAAATGCTGCCAGCGGGGTCTGGCACAGATACGCAGTATTTT. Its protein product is CASSQEMLPAGSGTDTQYF.

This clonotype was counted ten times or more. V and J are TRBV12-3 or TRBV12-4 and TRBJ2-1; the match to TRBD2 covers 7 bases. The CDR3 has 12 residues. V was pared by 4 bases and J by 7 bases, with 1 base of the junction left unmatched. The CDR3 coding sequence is TGTGCCAGCAGTTGGGGGGGTAATGAGCAGTTCTTC. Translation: CASSWGGNEQFF.

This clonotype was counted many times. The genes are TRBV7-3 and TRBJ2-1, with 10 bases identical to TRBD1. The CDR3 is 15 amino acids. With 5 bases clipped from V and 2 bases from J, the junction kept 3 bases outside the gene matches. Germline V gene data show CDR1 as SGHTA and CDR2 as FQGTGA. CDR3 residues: CASSRGQGAYNEQFF. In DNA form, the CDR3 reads TGTGCCAGCAGCCGCGGACAGGGGGCCTACAATGAGCAGTTCTTC. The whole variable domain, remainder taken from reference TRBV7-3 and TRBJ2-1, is GAGVSQTPSNKVTEKGKYVELRCDPISGHTALYWYRQSLGQGPEFLIYFQGTGAADDSGLPNDRFFAVRPEGSVSTLKIQRTERGDSAVYLCASSRGQGAYNEQFFGPGTRLTVL.

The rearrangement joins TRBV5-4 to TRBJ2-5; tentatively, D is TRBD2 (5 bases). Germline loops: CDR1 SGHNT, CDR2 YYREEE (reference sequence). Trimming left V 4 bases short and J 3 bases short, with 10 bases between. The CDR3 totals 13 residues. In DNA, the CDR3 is TGTGCCAGCAGCCCGATGGGAGAAGAGACCCAGTACTTC. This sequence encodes CASSPMGEETQYF.

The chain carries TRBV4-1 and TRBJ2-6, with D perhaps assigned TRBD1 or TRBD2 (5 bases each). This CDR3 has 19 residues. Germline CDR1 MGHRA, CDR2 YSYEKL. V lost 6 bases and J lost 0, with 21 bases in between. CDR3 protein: CASSRGPVPPYSGANVLTF. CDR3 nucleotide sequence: TGCGCCAGCAGTAGGGGACCCGTCCCCCCCTACTCTGGGGCCAACGTCCTGACTTTC.